Each of the 3 T cell receptor beta chains below was sequenced from the same sample in a study of cytomegalovirus exposure and HLA in healthy donors. Some clones are missing from TCRdb's copy, which holds only in-frame ones; the method was immunoSEQ multiplex PCR. Altogether some 150,000 clones are present, 70% to 90% being singletons, with the ten largest covering 5.5% to 7%. Sequences were obtained from PBMCs. Receptor source: a woman aged 25 to 39 in good health and CMV-seropositive.

The rearrangement uses TRBV6-1 and TRBJ2-7; 9 bases align to TRBD1. Trimming cost V 6 bases and J 5 bases; bases outside gene matches: 8. Germline CDR1 is MNHNS and CDR2 is SASEGT. The CDR3 totals 14 residues. Here the CDR3 DNA reads TGTGCCAGCAGCCTCCCGGGACAGGGAAACGAGCAGTACTTC. This gives the protein CASSLPGQGNEQYF.

The rearrangement links TRBV29-1 to TRBJ2-3; 8 bases match TRBD2. The CDR3 spans 14 residues. Germline CDR1 and CDR2: SQVTM and ANQGSEA. J gave up 3 bases and V 7 bases, and 9 bases lay outside the gene matches. In DNA form, the CDR3 reads TGCAGCGGACAGCGGGAGTTGGGAACAGATACGCAGTATTTT. Translated: CSGQRELGTDTQYF.

The chain joins TRBV6-5 to TRBJ2-3, with a tentative D call TRBD1 (5 bases). CDR3 size: 14 residues. V was cut by 0 bases and J by 3 bases, with 7 bases left in between. The germline gives CDR1 MNHEY, CDR2 SVGAGI. The CDR3 DNA is TGTGCCAGCAGTTACTCAAGGGGTACAGATACGCAGTATTTT. Amino acid sequence: CASSYSRGTDTQYF.